Each of the 8 T cell receptor beta chains below was sequenced from the same sample in a study of blood T cells in healthy people across ages. A second PCR of roughly 7 to 11 cycles used a sample-barcoded 5' primer and a J-beta primer mix. TCRdb independently ran MiXCR on the 5' RACE reads; one entry per CDR3 protein. This sample yields about 830,000 distinct CDR3 sequences, of which 62% are seen a single time; about a quarter belongs to the top ten. Sequencing was done on a sample of blood. The source is a man younger than 45 in good health.

V usage is TRBV7-2 and J usage is TRBJ2-7; 7 positions match TRBD1. Unmatched junction bases numbered 6, after V lost 4 bases and J lost 3 bases. Germline lookup yields CDR1 SGHTA and CDR2 FQGNSA. The CDR3 extends over 14 amino acids. CDR3: CASSYMTGFYEQYF. Written as DNA, the CDR3 is TGTGCCAGCAGCTACATGACAGGGTTCTACGAGCAGTACTTC.

The chain joins TRBV28 to TRBJ2-1; D gene unclear. The CDR3 runs to 14 residues. V lost 6 bases and J lost 8, with 17 bases in between. CDR1 is MDHEN and CDR2 is SYDVKM in the germline V gene. The CDR3 is CASSTDRFQDEQFF. The CDR3 nucleotides are TGTGCCAGCAGCACGGACCGATTCCAGGATGAGCAGTTCTTC.

J is TRBJ2-5 and V is TRBV7-2; TRBD2 aligns across 7 bases. The CDR3 is 16 residues long. The ends lost 2 bases at V and 5 bases at J; junction bases unmatched: 11. Per the germline V gene, CDR1 is SGHTA and CDR2 is FQGNSA. The CDR3 is CASSLRGGRGGETQYF. The CDR3 nucleotides are TGTGCCAGCAGCTTAAGAGGTGGGAGGGGCGGGGAGACCCAGTACTTC. Drawing the rest from reference TRBV7-2 and TRBJ2-5, the complete variable domain is GAGVSQSPSNKVTEKGKDVELRCDPISGHTALYWYRQSLGQGLEFLIYFQGNSAPDKSGLPSDRFSAERTGGSVSTLTIQRTQQEDSAVYLCASSLRGGRGGETQYFGPGTRLLVL.

The V gene is TRBV29-1, the J gene TRBJ2-1, with D uncertain. Germline values: CDR1 SQVTM, CDR2 ANQGSEA. This CDR3 is built from 14 residues. V gave up 4 bases and J gave up 0 bases, with 10 bases separating them. This chain's CDR3 is CSVVGLRSYNEQFF. CDR3 nucleotide sequence: TGCAGCGTTGTTGGGCTCCGCTCCTACAATGAGCAGTTCTTC.

In this sample, this clonotype turned up a few times. The chain uses TRBV7-2 and TRBJ2-1; the match to TRBD2 covers 8 bases. Germline CDR1 SGHTA, CDR2 FQGNSA. The junction had 5 bases not matched to a gene; V was cut back by 5 bases and J by 8 bases. The CDR3 is made up of 13 amino acids. In nucleotides, the CDR3 is TGTGCCAGCAGCCTCGGACTAGCCTATGAGCAGTTCTTC. Translation: CASSLGLAYEQFF.

The gene calls are TRBV6-2 or TRBV6-3 and TRBJ1-1, with 9 bases matching TRBD1. Trimming cost V 6 bases and J 6 bases; bases outside gene matches: 11. Germline V gives CDR1 MNHEY, CDR2 SVGEGT. The CDR3 sequence is 15 residues long. CDR3: CASRPPGQGTPEAFF. For the CDR3, the DNA is TGTGCCAGCAGGCCTCCGGGACAGGGCACTCCTGAAGCTTTCTTT.

The V and J genes are TRBV20-1 and TRBJ2-3; maybe TRBD2 (6 bases). CDR3 length: 13 residues. Trimming pared 2 bases from V and 2 bases from J, leaving 8 bases between. In germline, CDR1 is DFQATT, CDR2 SNEGSKA (reference sequence). CDR3 nucleotide sequence: TGCAGTGCTAGAACGGGGGTCACAGATACGCAGTATTTT. Amino acid sequence: CSARTGVTDTQYF.

A note on this clonotype: A much more abundant neighbour one base away suggests this may be a read error. The gene calls are TRBV28 and TRBJ1-2; 10 nucleotides agree with TRBD1. The germline CDR1 and CDR2 sequences are MDHEN and SYDVKM. The CDR3 has 13 amino acids. After removal of 6 bases from V and 2 bases from J, the junction contained 0 bases not matched to a gene. The CDR3 sequence is CASRDRGNYGYTF. The DNA for the CDR3 is TGTGCCAGCAGGGACAGGGGGAACTATGGCTACACCTTC.